This entry describes one T cell receptor beta chain. Its target is not known. Between the trimmed V and J ends, which lost 4 bases and 5 bases, there was a span of 3 bases. The length of the CDR3 is 11 residues. The germline gives CDR1 LNHDA, CDR2 SQIVND (reference sequence). The source of the sample is a study of T cells in localized non-small cell lung cancer. Sequencing used immunoSEQ multiplex PCR; TCRdb keeps in-frame clones, though not all of them. The sample holds 20,000 or so clones, roughly 89% seen once. Broader study findings: In uninvolved adjacent lung, T cell clonality reached its highest value, exceeding tumor. Appearing in adjacent lung were a median about 59 of the top 100 tumor clones. Heterogeneity stays possible, as sequencing covered only one tumor region. Elevated circulating T cell density in blood was associated with longer overall survival.

The input for sequencing was peripheral blood, taken before any cancer treatment. This chain links TRBV19 with TRBJ2-1, with unresolved D. The sequence was collected from a male donor aged 60 or over with stage I squamous cell lung carcinoma. The CDR3 protein is CASSKHNEQFF. CDR3 in DNA: TGTGCCAGTAGTAAGCACAATGAGCAGTTCTTC.